These 10 T cell receptor beta chains share one sample of origin, sequenced in a study of a mutant IDH1 vaccine in newly diagnosed glioma. Measured with immunoSEQ multiplex PCR; TCRdb has only the in-frame clones, and not every one. The table lists approximately 56,000 clones, over 70% of them singletons. These receptors have no identified antigens. As for time point: week 47, end of study. The study gave 300 ug of mutant IDH1 20-mer peptide per vaccine dose, with topical imiquimod. Sequencing used PBMCs, obtained from a glioma patient whose treatment included an IDH1 peptide vaccine. The receptor source for this set is a man aged 50-60 years with glioma.

The genes are TRBV7-2 and TRBJ2-7; possibly TRBD2 for D (6 bases). The CDR3 has 15 residues. The V end lost 0 bases, the J end lost 7 bases, and 16 bases lay between the germline ends. Germline V gene lookup returns CDR1 SGHTA and CDR2 FQGNSA. This CDR3 reads CASSLAGGSRGEQYF. The CDR3 DNA follows: TGTGCCAGCAGCTTAGCGGGGGGATCTAGGGGAGAGCAGTACTTC.

The V call is TRBV19, the J call TRBJ2-7; 7 bases map to TRBD1. Per germline, CDR1 LNHDA and CDR2 SQIVND (reference sequence). V was clipped by 3 bases and J by 6 bases; unmatched bases: 8. This CDR3 region has 14 residues. The CDR3 sequence is CASSITGASLEQYF. The CDR3 nucleotides are TGTGCCAGTAGTATCACAGGGGCTTCTCTCGAGCAGTACTTC.

The sample holds one count of this clone. The chain carries TRBV6-5 and TRBJ1-3, with TRBD1 identical over 9 bases. Germline V gene data show CDR1 as MNHEY and CDR2 as SVGAGI. The CDR3 length is 15 residues. The junction had 9 bases not matched to a gene; V was cut back by 6 bases and J by 6 bases. The DNA of the CDR3 is TGTGCCAGCAGCGATAGAGGACAGGGGTTAAACACCATATATTTT. This sequence encodes CASSDRGQGLNTIYF.

There are many counts of this clone. The rearrangement joins TRBV6-4 to TRBJ2-7, with 7 bases identical to TRBD1. Trimming at V came to 6 bases and at J to 6 bases, leaving 8 bases not matched to a gene. The germline gives CDR1 MRHNA, CDR2 SNTAGT. The CDR3 spans 13 residues. The CDR3 region is CASSKTGTGEQYF. The CDR3 nucleotides read TGTGCCAGCAGCAAGACAGGGACGGGCGAGCAGTACTTC.

The gene calls are TRBV2 and TRBJ2-1, with 7 bases fitting TRBD1. The ends lost 5 bases at V and 10 bases at J; junction bases unmatched: 5. The germline V gene encodes CDR1 SNHLY and CDR2 FYNNEI. The CDR3 spans 12 residues. The CDR3 is CASSLGTEEQFF. In DNA, the CDR3 is TGTGCCAGCAGTTTGGGGACAGAGGAGCAGTTCTTC.

The chain joins TRBV28 to TRBJ1-5; 8 nucleotides agree with TRBD1. The CDR3 has 15 amino acids. The J segment lost 3 bases and the V segment lost 1 base, leaving 2 bases of the junction unmatched. The V gene's germline CDR1 is MDHEN and CDR2 SYDVKM. CDR3 sequence reads: CASSLLQGVNQPQHF. For the CDR3, the DNA is TGTGCCAGCAGTTTATTACAGGGGGTCAATCAGCCCCAGCATTTT.

The chain has TRBV7-9 and TRBJ2-3; 12 positions agree with TRBD2. Germline values: CDR1 SEHNR, CDR2 FQNEAQ (reference sequence). This CDR3 comprises 18 residues. Trimming removed 4 bases from V and 0 bases from J; junction bases left unmatched: 8. The CDR3 coding sequence is TGTGCCAGCAGCTCTAAAGGGACTAGCGGGCGTAGCACAGATACGCAGTATTTT. Amino acid sequence: CASSSKGTSGRSTDTQYF.

The V gene is TRBV29-1, the J gene TRBJ1-2, with D hard to call. This CDR3 is built from 13 residues. V was shortened by 1 base and J by 5 bases, with 11 bases between the two germline ends. Germline lookup yields CDR1 SQVTM and CDR2 ANQGSEA. The CDR3 protein is CSVEVSVGYGYTF. CDR3 coding DNA: TGCAGCGTTGAAGTCTCCGTCGGATATGGCTACACCTTC.

The V call is TRBV28, the J call TRBJ2-7; D might be TRBD2 (6 bases). This CDR3 is 13 amino acids long. Germline CDR1 MDHEN, CDR2 SYDVKM. V was shortened by 6 bases and J by 5 bases, with 14 bases between the two germline ends. The CDR3 loop reads CASSPNGGNEQYF. The CDR3 DNA is TGTGCCAGCAGCCCGAACGGGGGTAACGAGCAGTACTTC. Filled out from reference TRBV28 and TRBJ2-7, the complete variable domain reads DVKVTQSSRYLVKRTGEKVFLECVQDMDHENMFWYRQDPGLGLRLIYFSYDVKMKEKGDIPEGYSVSREKKERFSLILESASTNQTSMYLCASSPNGGNEQYFGPGTRLTVT.

The J gene is TRBJ2-1, the V gene TRBV10-3; TRBD2 matches 14 bases. Germline loops: CDR1 ENHRY, CDR2 SYGVKD. This CDR3 has 16 amino acids. V shed 4 bases and J 6 bases; nucleotides not matched to a gene: 5. CDR3 residues: CAISGGTSGGFNEQFF. DNA for the CDR3: TGTGCCATCAGTGGGGGGACTAGCGGGGGATTCAATGAGCAGTTCTTC.